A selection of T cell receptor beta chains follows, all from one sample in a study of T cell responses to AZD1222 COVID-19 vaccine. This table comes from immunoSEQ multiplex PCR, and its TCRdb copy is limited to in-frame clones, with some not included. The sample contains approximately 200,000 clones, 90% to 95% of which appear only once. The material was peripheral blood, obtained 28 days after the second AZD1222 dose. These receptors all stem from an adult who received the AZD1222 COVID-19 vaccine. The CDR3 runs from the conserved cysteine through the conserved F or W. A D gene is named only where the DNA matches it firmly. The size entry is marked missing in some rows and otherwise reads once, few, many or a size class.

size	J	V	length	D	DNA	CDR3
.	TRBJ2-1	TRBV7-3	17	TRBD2	TGTGCCAGCAGCTTAACTACCCTAGCGGGGGGGAGCAATGAGCAGTTCTTC	CASSLTTLAGGSNEQFF
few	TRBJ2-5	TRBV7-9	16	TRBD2	TGTGCCAGCAGCAGTACTCTGCGGGGGGCGGTAGAGACCCAGTACTTC	CASSSTLRGAVETQYF
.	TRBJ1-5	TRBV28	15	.	TGTGCCAGCACCTGGGGCTCGGCCGTCGGGCAGCCCCAGCATTTT	CASTWGSAVGQPQHF
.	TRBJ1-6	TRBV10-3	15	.	TGTGCCATCAGTGTTGGGAGCTCCTATAATTCACCCCTCCACTTT	CAISVGSSYNSPLHF
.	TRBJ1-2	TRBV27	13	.	TGTGCCAGCAGTTCCCGCAGGGTTGGTGGCTACACCTTC	CASSSRRVGGYTF
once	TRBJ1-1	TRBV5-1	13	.	TGCGCCAGCAGCTTCACGGGGAACACTGAAGCTTTCTTT	CASSFTGNTEAFF
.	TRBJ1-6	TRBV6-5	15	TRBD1	TGTGCCAGCAGAGCCCCACAGGGGGTTGGGTCACCCCTCCACTTT	CASRAPQGVGSPLHF
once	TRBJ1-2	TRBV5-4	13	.	TGTGCCAGCAGCCTGGACGGAGTCTATGGCTACACCTTC	CASSLDGVYGYTF
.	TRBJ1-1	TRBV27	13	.	TGTGCCAGCAGTCTACAGGGACTCGGTGAAGCTTTCTTT	CASSLQGLGEAFF
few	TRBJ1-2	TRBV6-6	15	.	TGTGCCAGCAGTTCTCTAACAGGGTTAGAGTATGGCTACACCTTC	CASSSLTGLEYGYTF
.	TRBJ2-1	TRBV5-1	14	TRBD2	TGCGCCAGCAGCTCCCGGGGAGGGCACAATGAGCAGTTCTTC	CASSSRGGHNEQFF
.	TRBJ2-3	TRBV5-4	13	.	TGTGCCAGCGAAGGGGGGGGCACAGATACGCAGTATTTT	CASEGGGTDTQYF
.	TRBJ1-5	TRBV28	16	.	TGTGCCAGCAGTTTATCATGGCAGGGAAGAGGTCAGCCCCAGCATTTT	CASSLSWQGRGQPQHF
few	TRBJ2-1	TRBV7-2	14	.	TGTGCCAGCAGCCACGACAGGCTCTACAATGAGCAGTTCTTC	CASSHDRLYNEQFF
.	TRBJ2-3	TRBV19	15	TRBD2	TGTGCCAGTAGTACAGGGACTAGCCTGGCAGATACGCAGTATTTT	CASSTGTSLADTQYF
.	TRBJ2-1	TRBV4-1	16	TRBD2	TGCGCCAGCAGCCCCTCGACTAGCGGGGGTTTCAATGAGCAGTTCTTC	CASSPSTSGGFNEQFF
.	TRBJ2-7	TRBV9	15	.	TGTGCCAGCAGCGTTACGGGGGAAGCCCACTACGAGCAGTACTTC	CASSVTGEAHYEQYF
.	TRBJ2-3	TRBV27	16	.	TGTGCCAGCAGTTTCTCCCAACAGGACTTCACAGATACGCAGTATTTT	CASSFSQQDFTDTQYF
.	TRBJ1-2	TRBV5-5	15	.	TGTGCCAGCAGCTTCGGGCCGTCTACTAACTATGGCTACACCTTC	CASSFGPSTNYGYTF
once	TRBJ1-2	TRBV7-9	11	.	TGTGCCAGCAGTCATGGGGTTGGCTACACCTTC	CASSHGVGYTF
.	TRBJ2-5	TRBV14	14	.	TGTGCCAGCAGCCCCTTGGGGTTGGGTGAGACCCAGTACTTC	CASSPLGLGETQYF